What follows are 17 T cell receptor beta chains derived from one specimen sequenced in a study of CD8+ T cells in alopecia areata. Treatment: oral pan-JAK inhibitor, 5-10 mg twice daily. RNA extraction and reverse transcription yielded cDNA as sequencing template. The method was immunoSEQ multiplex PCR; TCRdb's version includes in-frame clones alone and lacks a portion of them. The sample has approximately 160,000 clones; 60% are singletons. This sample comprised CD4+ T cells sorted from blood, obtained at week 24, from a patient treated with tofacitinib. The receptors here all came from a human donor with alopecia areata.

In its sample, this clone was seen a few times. CDR3 in DNA: TGCGCCAGCAGCTTGGATCCCAGGAACACAGATACGCAGTATTTT. Encoded protein: CASSLDPRNTDTQYF. The rearrangement uses TRBV5-1 and TRBJ2-3; D uncertain. The CDR3 is made up of 15 amino acids. CDR1 and CDR2 (germline): SGHRS, YFSETQ. The V gene lost 0 bases and the J gene lost 2 bases, with 10 bases spanning the gap.

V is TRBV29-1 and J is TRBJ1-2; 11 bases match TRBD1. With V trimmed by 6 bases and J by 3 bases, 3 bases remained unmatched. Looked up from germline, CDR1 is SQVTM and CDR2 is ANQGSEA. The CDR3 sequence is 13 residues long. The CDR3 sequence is CSVPGQGDYGYTF. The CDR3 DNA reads TGCAGCGTGCCGGGACAGGGGGACTATGGCTACACCTTC.

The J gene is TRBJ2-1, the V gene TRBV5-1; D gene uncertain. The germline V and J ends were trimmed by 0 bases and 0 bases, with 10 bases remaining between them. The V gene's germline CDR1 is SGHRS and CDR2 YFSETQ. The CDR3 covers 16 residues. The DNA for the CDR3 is TGCGCCAGCAGCTTGGTTGGGGTTCCCTCCTACAATGAGCAGTTCTTC. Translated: CASSLVGVPSYNEQFF.

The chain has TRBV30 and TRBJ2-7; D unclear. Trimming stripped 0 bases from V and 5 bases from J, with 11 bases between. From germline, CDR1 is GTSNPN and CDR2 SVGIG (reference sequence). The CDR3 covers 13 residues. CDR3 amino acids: CAWSVQGFNEQYF. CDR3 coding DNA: TGTGCCTGGAGTGTACAAGGGTTCAACGAGCAGTACTTC.

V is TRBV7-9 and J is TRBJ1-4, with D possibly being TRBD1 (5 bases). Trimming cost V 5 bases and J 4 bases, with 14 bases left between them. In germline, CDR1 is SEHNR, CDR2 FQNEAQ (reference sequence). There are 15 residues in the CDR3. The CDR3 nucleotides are TGTGCCAGCAGCCGCCCGACAGCCCTTAATGAAAAACTGTTTTTT. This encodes CASSRPTALNEKLFF.

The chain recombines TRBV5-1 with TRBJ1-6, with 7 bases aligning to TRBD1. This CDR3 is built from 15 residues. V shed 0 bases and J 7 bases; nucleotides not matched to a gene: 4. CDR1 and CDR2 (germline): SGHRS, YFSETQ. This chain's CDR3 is CASSLGDSGNSPLHF. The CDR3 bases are TGCGCCAGCAGCTTGGGGGACAGTGGGAATTCACCCCTCCACTTT.

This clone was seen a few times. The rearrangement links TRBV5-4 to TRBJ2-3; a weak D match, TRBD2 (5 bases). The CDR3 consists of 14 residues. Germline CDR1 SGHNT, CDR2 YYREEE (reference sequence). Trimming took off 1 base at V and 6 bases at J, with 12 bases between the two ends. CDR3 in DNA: TGTGCCAGCAGCTTGCGACAACGGAGGGATACGCAGTATTTT. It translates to CASSLRQRRDTQYF.

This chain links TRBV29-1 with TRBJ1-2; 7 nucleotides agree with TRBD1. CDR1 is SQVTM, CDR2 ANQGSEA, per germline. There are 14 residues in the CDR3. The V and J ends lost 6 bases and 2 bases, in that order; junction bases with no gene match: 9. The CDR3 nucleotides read TGCAGCGTAACTCCCGGGACAGACAACTATGGCTACACCTTC. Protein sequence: CSVTPGTDNYGYTF.

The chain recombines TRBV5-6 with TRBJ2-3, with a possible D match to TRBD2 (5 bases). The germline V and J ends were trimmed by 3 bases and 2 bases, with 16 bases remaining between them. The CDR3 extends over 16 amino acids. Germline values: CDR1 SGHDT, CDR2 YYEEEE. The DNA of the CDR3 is TGTGCCAGCAGCTACGGGGTCTGGAGCACCACAGATACGCAGTATTTT. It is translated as CASSYGVWSTTDTQYF. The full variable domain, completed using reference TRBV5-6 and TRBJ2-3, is DAGVTQSPTHLIKTRGQQVTLRCSPKSGHDTVSWYQQALGQGPQFIFQYYEEEERQRGNFPDRFSGHQFPNYSSELNVNALLLGDSALYLCASSYGVWSTTDTQYFGPGTRLTVL.

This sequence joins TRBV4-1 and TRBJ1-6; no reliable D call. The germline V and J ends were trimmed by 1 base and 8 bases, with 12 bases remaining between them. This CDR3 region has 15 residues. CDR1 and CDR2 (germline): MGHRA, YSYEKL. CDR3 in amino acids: CASSQAGIVYSPLHF. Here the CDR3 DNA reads TGCGCCAGCAGCCAAGCGGGGATAGTATATTCACCCCTCCACTTT.

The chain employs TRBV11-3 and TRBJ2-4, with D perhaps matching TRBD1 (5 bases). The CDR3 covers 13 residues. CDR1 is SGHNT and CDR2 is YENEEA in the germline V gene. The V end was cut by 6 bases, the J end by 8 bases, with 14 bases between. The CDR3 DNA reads TGTGCCAGCAGACCCAAGACAGTGGACATTCAGTACTTC. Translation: CASRPKTVDIQYF.

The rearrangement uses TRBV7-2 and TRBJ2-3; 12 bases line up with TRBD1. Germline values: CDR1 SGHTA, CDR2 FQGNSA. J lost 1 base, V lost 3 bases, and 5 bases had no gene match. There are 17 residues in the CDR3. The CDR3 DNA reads TGTGCCAGCAGCTTGGGGACAGGGGGCTCGGGCACAGATACGCAGTATTTT. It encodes CASSLGTGGSGTDTQYF.

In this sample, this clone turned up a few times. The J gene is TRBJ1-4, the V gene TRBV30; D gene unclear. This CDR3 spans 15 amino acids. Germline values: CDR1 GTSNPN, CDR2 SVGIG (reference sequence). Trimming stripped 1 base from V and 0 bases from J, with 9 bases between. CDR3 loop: CAWSETGTTNEKLFF. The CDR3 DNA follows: TGTGCCTGGAGTGAAACCGGGACAACTAATGAAAAACTGTTTTTT.

The CDR3 region is CASSLIEGSAFF. For the CDR3, the DNA is TGTGCCAGCAGCTTAATTGAGGGGTCTGCTTTCTTT. This chain links TRBV7-9 with TRBJ1-1; D possibly corresponds to TRBD1 (5 bases). V was pared by 2 bases and J by 11 bases, with 12 bases between. The germline V gene has CDR1 SEHNR and CDR2 FQNEAQ (reference sequence). The CDR3 extends over 12 amino acids.

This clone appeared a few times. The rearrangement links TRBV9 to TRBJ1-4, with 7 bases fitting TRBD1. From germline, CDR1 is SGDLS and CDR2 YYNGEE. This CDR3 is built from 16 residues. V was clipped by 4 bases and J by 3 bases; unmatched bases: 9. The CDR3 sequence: CASSPRGTAANEKLFF. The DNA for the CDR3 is TGTGCCAGCAGCCCACGCGGGACAGCTGCTAATGAAAAACTGTTTTTT.

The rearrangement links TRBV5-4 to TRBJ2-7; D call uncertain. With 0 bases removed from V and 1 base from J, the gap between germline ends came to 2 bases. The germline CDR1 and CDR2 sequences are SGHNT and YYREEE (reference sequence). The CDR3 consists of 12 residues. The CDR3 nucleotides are TGTGCCAGCAGCTTGGCTTCCTACGAGCAGTACTTC. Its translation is CASSLASYEQYF.

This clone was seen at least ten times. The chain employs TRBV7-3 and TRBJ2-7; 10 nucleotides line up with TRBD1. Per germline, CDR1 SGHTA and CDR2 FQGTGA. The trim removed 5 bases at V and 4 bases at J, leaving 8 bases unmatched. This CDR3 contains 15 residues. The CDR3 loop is CASSTAGQGIYEQYF. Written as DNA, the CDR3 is TGTGCCAGCAGCACCGCGGGACAGGGGATTTACGAGCAGTACTTC.